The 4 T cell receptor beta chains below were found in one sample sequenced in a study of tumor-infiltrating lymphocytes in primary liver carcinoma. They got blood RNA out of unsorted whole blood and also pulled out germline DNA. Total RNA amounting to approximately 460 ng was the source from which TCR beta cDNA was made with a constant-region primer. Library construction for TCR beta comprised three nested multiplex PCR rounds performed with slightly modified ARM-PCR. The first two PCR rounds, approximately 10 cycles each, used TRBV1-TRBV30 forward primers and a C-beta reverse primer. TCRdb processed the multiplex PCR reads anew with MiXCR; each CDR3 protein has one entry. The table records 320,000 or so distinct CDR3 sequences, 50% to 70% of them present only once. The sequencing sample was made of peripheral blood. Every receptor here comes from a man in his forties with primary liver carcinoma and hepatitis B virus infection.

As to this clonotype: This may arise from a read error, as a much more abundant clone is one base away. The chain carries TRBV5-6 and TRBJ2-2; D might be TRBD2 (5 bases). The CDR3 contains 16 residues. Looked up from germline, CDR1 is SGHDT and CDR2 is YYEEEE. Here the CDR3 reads CAISFPLSGDTGELFF. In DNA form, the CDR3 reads TGTGCCATCAGCTTCCCCCTGAGCGGAGACACCGGGGAGCTGTTTTTT.

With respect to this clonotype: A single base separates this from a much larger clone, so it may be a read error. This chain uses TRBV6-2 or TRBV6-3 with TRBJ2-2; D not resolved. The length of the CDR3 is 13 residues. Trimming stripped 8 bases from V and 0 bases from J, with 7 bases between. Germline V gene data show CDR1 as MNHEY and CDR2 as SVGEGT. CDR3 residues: CASFATNTGELFF. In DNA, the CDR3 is TGTGCCAGCTTTGCGACGAACACCGGGGAGCTGTTTTTT.

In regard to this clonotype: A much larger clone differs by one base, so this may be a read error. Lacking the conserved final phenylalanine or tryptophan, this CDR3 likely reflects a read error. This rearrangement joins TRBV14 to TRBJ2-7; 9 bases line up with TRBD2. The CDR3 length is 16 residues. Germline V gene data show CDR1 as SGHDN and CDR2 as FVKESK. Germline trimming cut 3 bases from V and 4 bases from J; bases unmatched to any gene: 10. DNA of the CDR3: TGTGCCAGCAGCCAGAGCTTGGGAGCGGGAGGTTACGAGCAGTACTCC. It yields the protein CASSQSLGAGGYEQYS.

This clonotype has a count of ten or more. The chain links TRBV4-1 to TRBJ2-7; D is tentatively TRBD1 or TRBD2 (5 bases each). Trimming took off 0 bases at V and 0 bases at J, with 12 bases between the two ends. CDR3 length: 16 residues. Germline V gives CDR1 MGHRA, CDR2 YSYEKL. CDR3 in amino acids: CASSQERAGSSYEQYF. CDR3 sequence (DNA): TGCGCCAGCAGCCAAGAACGGGCAGGGAGCTCCTACGAGCAGTACTTC.